Reported below is one TCR beta chain. Its antigen is unknown. The junction departs from germline at one end; a sequencing error may be responsible. At the Johns Hopkins FTIC core, DNA taken from cultured CD4+ T cells was sequenced by way of the Oncomine TCR Beta short-read assay. TCRdb reprocessed the PCR reads with MiXCR, giving one entry per CDR3 protein. The repertoire holds some 8,700 distinct CDR3 sequences, with 45% to 60% as singletons. This sample is part of a study of vaccination and CD4 T cells after COVID-19. In germline, CDR1 is KGHSH, CDR2 LQKENI. The CDR3 has 18 amino acids. Treatment specified: approximately nine-day PBMC culture with coronavirus spike peptide pools or control peptides (ViraFEST assay). Peptide pool stimulation in ViraFEST expanded antigen-specific T cells, whose TCRs were then sequenced. After culture for nine to eleven days, isolation of CD4+ T cells was performed by negative selection.

The rearrangement uses TRBV18 and TRBJ2-5, with TRBD1 identical over 7 bases. The TCR was taken from a human donor who had recovered from COVID-19. Sequences were obtained from CD4+ T cells from blood, cultured in vitro. CDR3 nucleotides: TGTGCCAGCCCACCATTTGTGATTCTTGAGGGGGCTGGGGAGACCCAGTACTTC. Translated: CASPPFVILEGAGETQYF.